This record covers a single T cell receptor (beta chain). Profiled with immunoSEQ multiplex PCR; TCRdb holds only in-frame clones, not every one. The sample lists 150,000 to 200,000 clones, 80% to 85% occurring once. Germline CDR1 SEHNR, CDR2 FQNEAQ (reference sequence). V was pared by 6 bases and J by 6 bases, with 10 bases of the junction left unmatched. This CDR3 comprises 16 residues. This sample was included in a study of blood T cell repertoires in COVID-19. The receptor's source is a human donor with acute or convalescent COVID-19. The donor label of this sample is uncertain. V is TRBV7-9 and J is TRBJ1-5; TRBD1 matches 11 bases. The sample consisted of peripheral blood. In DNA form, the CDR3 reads TGTGCCAGCAGTAGGACAGGGGGCGATCGGAGTCAGCCCCAGCATTTT. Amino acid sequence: CASSRTGGDRSQPQHF.